A selection of T cell receptor beta chains follows, all from one sample in a study of a mutant IDH1 vaccine in newly diagnosed glioma. The assay was immunoSEQ multiplex PCR, and TCRdb's table has in-frame clones only and misses some. This table has some 38,000 clones, over 85% appearing once. The material was PBMCs, obtained from a glioma patient treated with radiotherapy, temozolomide or both. The source of these receptors is a man aged 18 to 30 with glioma. Each CDR3 is given with its conserved first and last residue. A D gene is named only where the DNA matches it firmly. Clone size is given for some rows only: seen once, a few or many times, or a class if the clone is expanded.

V gene,J gene,clone size,D gene,CDR3 length,CDR3 DNA,CDR3 protein
TRBV9,TRBJ1-6,NA,NA,15,TGTGCCAGCAGCGTAGATCGGGGGGTAAATTCACCCCTCCACTTT,CASSVDRGVNSPLHF
TRBV29-1,TRBJ1-4,NA,TRBD1,12,TGCAGCGCTGGGACAGCCAATGAAAAACTGTTTTTT,CSAGTANEKLFF
TRBV14,TRBJ1-1,NA,NA,17,TGTGCCAGCAGCCAAGATATGCGAAGGGGTTTGAACACTGAAGCTTTCTTT,CASSQDMRRGLNTEAFF
TRBV6-6,TRBJ1-5,few,NA,15,TGTGCCAGCAGTTACTCGAGCCAGCCAAATCAGCCCCAGCATTTT,CASSYSSQPNQPQHF
TRBV21-1,TRBJ2-7,NA,NA,18,TGTGCCAGCAGCAAAGGGTCGCCATACAGGGACTGTGCCTACGAGCAGTACTTC,CASSKGSPYRDCAYEQYF
TRBV19,TRBJ1-4,NA,NA,15,TGTGCCAGTCATGATGGACCTCTAACCGGTGAAAAACTGTTTTTT,CASHDGPLTGEKLFF
TRBV25-1,TRBJ1-2,NA,TRBD1,15,TGTGCCAGCAGTTACCCGGGACAGGGGGCTGGAGGCTACACCTTC,CASSYPGQGAGGYTF
TRBV5-4,TRBJ1-1,NA,NA,13,TGTGCCAGCAGCTTGGACAGAAGGGCTGAAGCTTTCTTT,CASSLDRRAEAFF
TRBV2,TRBJ2-7,NA,NA,14,TGTGCCAGCAGTCGCCAGCGGACCTCCTACGAGCAGTACTTC,CASSRQRTSYEQYF
TRBV6-1,TRBJ2-7,NA,NA,17,TGTGCCAGCAGTGAAGAGGGGAACAGGGTTTATCCGTACGAGCAGTACTTC,CASSEEGNRVYPYEQYF
TRBV6-6,TRBJ1-2,NA,NA,15,TGTGCCAGCAGTTACTCTCCCGGGGGGAACTATGGCTACACCTTC,CASSYSPGGNYGYTF
TRBV19,TRBJ2-7,NA,TRBD2,15,TGTGCCAGTAGTGAAACTAGCGGAGCCGACTACGAGCAGTACTTC,CASSETSGADYEQYF
TRBV4-1,TRBJ1-1,once,NA,14,TGCGCCAGCAGCCACCCCGGGAAGAACACTGAAGCTTTCTTT,CASSHPGKNTEAFF
TRBV4-1,TRBJ2-7,NA,TRBD1,16,TGCGCCAGCAGCCAAGGGGGGGGACAGGGGCTTTACGAGCAGTACTTC,CASSQGGGQGLYEQYF
TRBV4-1,TRBJ2-7,NA,TRBD2,13,TGCGCCAGCAGCCCTGGTGCGGGGGACGAGCAGTACTTC,CASSPGAGDEQYF
TRBV5-1,TRBJ2-2,NA,TRBD2,15,TGCGCCAGCAATAACCTAGCGGGAGTTGCCGGGGAGCTGTTTTTT,CASNNLAGVAGELFF
TRBV6-5,TRBJ1-1,NA,NA,14,TGTGCCAGCAGTTACCAGGGAGTGAACACTGAAGCTTTCTTT,CASSYQGVNTEAFF
TRBV30,TRBJ1-5,few,NA,15,TGTGCCTGGAGGGAGCCGAAGGGGGGCAATCAGCCCCAGCATTTT,CAWREPKGGNQPQHF
TRBV9,TRBJ2-5,NA,TRBD2,16,TGTGCCAGCAGCGTAGTCTGGCGGGAGGGCCTAAGGACCCAGTACTTC,CASSVVWREGLRTQYF
TRBV7-2,TRBJ1-5,NA,NA,15,TGTGCCAGCAGCCCAAAGCCTGGGGGCAATCAGCCCCAGCATTTT,CASSPKPGGNQPQHF
TRBV4-1,TRBJ2-7,NA,TRBD1,16,TGCGCCAGCAGCCAAGAGCTTTCCAGGGGGCCCTACGAGCAGTACTTC,CASSQELSRGPYEQYF
TRBV28,TRBJ2-1,NA,NA,19,TGTGCCAGCAGTTTTCATTGGGACTCATATCCCACTACGTACAATGAGCAGTTCTTC,CASSFHWDSYPTTYNEQFF
TRBV5-1,TRBJ2-5,NA,NA,15,TGCGCCAGCAGCTTGGAAGGGGGAAAGGGAGAGACCCAGTACTTC,CASSLEGGKGETQYF
TRBV2,TRBJ1-1,few,TRBD1,14,TGTGCCAGCACCGAGGGGGCAGTGAACACTGAAGCTTTCTTT,CASTEGAVNTEAFF
TRBV29-1,TRBJ1-1,NA,TRBD1,12,TGCAGCTCCCCGACAGAAGGGGGCGAAGCTTTCTTT,CSSPTEGGEAFF
TRBV14,TRBJ1-1,NA,NA,15,TGTGCCAGCAGCACCCTAGGCTCGGGGAGTACTGAAGCTTTCTTT,CASSTLGSGSTEAFF
TRBV7-2,TRBJ2-3,NA,TRBD1,15,TGTGCCAGCAGCCTTGGACAGGGAGGATCAAATACGCAGTATTTT,CASSLGQGGSNTQYF
TRBV5-6,TRBJ1-2,NA,TRBD1,13,TGTGCCAGCAGCCCACAGGGGGTATATGGCTACACCTTC,CASSPQGVYGYTF
TRBV29-1,TRBJ2-5,NA,NA,15,TGCAGCGTTGAAAGAGACAGGGAGGTAGGAGAGACCCAGTACTTC,CSVERDREVGETQYF
TRBV5-8,TRBJ2-7,once,NA,14,TGTGCCAGCAGCCCTGCGCCCGGGTACTACGAGCAGTACTTC,CASSPAPGYYEQYF
TRBV28,TRBJ1-4,NA,TRBD1,14,TGTGCCAGCAGGTTCGGGACAGGGGGTCAAAAACTGTTTTTT,CASRFGTGGQKLFF
TRBV7-8,TRBJ1-4,NA,NA,17,TGTGCCAGCAGCCCCCCCAGGAGGATGACGGTTGAGGAAAAACTGTTTTTT,CASSPPRRMTVEEKLFF
TRBV15,TRBJ2-7,NA,NA,14,TGTGCCACCAGCAGAGTGAATCTCCTGGGCGAGCAGTACTTC,CATSRVNLLGEQYF
TRBV4-1,TRBJ2-7,NA,NA,14,TGCGCCAGCAGCCAAGATCGCCCTCCCTACGAGCAGTACTTC,CASSQDRPPYEQYF
TRBV5-1,TRBJ1-1,NA,NA,16,TGCGCCAGCAGCTGGGGTGGGGGAGCTCTCCACACTGAAGCTTTCTTT,CASSWGGGALHTEAFF
TRBV6-1,TRBJ2-2,NA,NA,15,TGTGCCAGCAGTGAAGCGTGGGCGAACACCGGGGAGCTGTTTTTT,CASSEAWANTGELFF
TRBV19,TRBJ1-4,NA,NA,15,TGTGCCACTCGCAGGGCCCCGACAACTAATGAAAAACTGTTTTTT,CATRRAPTTNEKLFF
TRBV7-6,TRBJ2-7,NA,TRBD2,15,TGTGCCAGCAGCCTTCTAGCGGTGAGCTCCTACGAGCAGTACTTC,CASSLLAVSSYEQYF
TRBV20-1,TRBJ1-1,NA,NA,11,TGCAGTTACAGGGTTAACACTGAAGCTTTCTTT,CSYRVNTEAFF
TRBV19,TRBJ1-2,NA,NA,15,TGTGCCAGTAGTATTTCTACAGGGAGAAACTATGGCTACACCTTC,CASSISTGRNYGYTF
TRBV30,TRBJ1-2,NA,TRBD1,14,TGTGCCTGGGCCGGACAGGGACGGAACTATGGCTACACCTTC,CAWAGQGRNYGYTF
TRBV5-1,TRBJ1-1,NA,NA,13,TGCGCCAGCAGCGTAGACAGAAGCACTGAAGCTTTCTTT,CASSVDRSTEAFF
TRBV30,TRBJ1-1,NA,NA,12,TGTGCCTGGATCCCCAGGAACACTGAAGCTTTCTTT,CAWIPRNTEAFF
TRBV6-6,TRBJ1-6,NA,NA,15,TGTGCCAGCACTGGCGGGGGTCCGAATAATTCACCCCTCCACTTT,CASTGGGPNNSPLHF
TRBV7-2,TRBJ2-3,NA,NA,14,TGTGCCAGCAGCCCGAGGGACTCCCGGGATACGCAGTATTTT,CASSPRDSRDTQYF
TRBV28,TRBJ1-4,NA,NA,12,TGTGCCAGCAGTCCGCCTCACGAAAGGGTGTTTTTT,CASSPPHERVFF
TRBV30,TRBJ1-1,NA,NA,12,TGTGCCTGGAGTGATGGGAACACTGAAGCTTTCTTT,CAWSDGNTEAFF
TRBV15,TRBJ2-7,NA,TRBD2,20,TGTGCCACCAGCAGAGATCCCCCAGGAGGGGGACTAGCGGGCTACTACGAGCAGTACTTC,CATSRDPPGGGLAGYYEQYF
TRBV29-1,TRBJ1-1,few,TRBD1,13,TGCAGCGCTAGAGGACAGGGGAGGACTGAAGCTTTCTTT,CSARGQGRTEAFF
TRBV10-3,TRBJ2-5,NA,NA,14,TGTGCCATCAGTGGGGACACTAGACAAGAGACCCAGTACTTC,CAISGDTRQETQYF
TRBV27,TRBJ2-7,NA,NA,13,TGTGCCAGCAGTTGGCAGGGCGGCTACGAGCAGTACTTC,CASSWQGGYEQYF
TRBV9,TRBJ2-1,NA,TRBD2,14,TGTGCCAGCTCCGGGACTAGCGGGGGGGATGAGCAGTTCTTC,CASSGTSGGDEQFF
TRBV7-9,TRBJ2-5,medium-sized,NA,18,TGTGCCAGCAGCTCCCCTGAGTCGGCGGGGACTTACCAAGAGACCCAGTACTTC,CASSSPESAGTYQETQYF
TRBV18,TRBJ2-4,NA,NA,15,TGTGCCAGCTCAGGATTCAGGGAATTTGAAAACATTCAGTACTTC,CASSGFREFENIQYF
TRBV30,TRBJ1-5,NA,NA,13,TGTGCCTGGAGTGTAGGTCTAAATCAGCCCCAGCATTTT,CAWSVGLNQPQHF